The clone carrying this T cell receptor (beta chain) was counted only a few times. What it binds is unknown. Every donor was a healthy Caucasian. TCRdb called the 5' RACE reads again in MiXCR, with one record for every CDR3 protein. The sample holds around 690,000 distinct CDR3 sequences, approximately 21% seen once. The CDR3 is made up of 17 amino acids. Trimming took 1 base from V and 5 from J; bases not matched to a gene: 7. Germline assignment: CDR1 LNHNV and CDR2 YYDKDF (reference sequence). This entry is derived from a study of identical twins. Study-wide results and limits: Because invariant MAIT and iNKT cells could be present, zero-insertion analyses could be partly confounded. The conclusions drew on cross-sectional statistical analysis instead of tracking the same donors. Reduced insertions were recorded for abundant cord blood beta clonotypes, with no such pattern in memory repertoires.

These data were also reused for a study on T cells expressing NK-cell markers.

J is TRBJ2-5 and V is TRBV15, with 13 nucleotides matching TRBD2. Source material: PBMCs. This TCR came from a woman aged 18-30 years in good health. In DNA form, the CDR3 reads TGTGCCACCAGCAGAGTCCGACTAGCGGGGGGAGATGAGACCCAGTACTTC. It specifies CATSRVRLAGGDETQYF. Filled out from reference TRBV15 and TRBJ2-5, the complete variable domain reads DAMVIQNPRYQVTQFGKPVTLSCSQTLNHNVMYWYQQKSSQAPKLLFHYYDKDFNNEADTPDNFQSRRPNTSFCFLDIRSPGLGDTAMYLCATSRVRLAGGDETQYFGPGTRLLVL.